The 23 T cell receptor beta chains presented below share a single source sample, sequenced in a study of blood T cell repertoires in COVID-19. Repertoires were generated with immunoSEQ multiplex PCR, while TCRdb's copy carries only in-frame clones and drops some. Of 310,000 or so clones listed, roughly 90% are singletons. The sample was peripheral blood. These receptors came from a woman in her 30s with COVID-19, enrolled during active disease.

The chain employs TRBV6-6 and TRBJ1-6; TRBD1 matches 7 bases. Germline V gene lookup returns CDR1 MNHNY and CDR2 SVGAGI (reference sequence). The length of the CDR3 is 15 residues. Trimming cost V 6 bases and J 9 bases; bases outside gene matches: 11. The CDR3 DNA reads as TGTGCCAGCAGCTACGCTGGGGACAGAGCTTCACCCCTCCACTTT. Its protein is CASSYAGDRASPLHF.

This clone was observed a single time. V and J are TRBV29-1 and TRBJ1-1; D is uncertain. V dropped 7 bases and J dropped 1 base, with 7 bases sitting between them. The V gene's germline CDR1 is SQVTM and CDR2 ANQGSEA. This CDR3 has 11 amino acids. CDR3 loop: CSGYRNTEAFF. In DNA, the CDR3 is TGCAGCGGATACAGGAACACTGAAGCTTTCTTT.

Only one count was recorded for this clone. The V call is TRBV11-2, the J call TRBJ2-3; tentative D call: TRBD2 (6 bases). CDR1 and CDR2 (germline): SGHAT, FQNNGV. CDR3 length: 15 residues. V lost 4 bases to trimming and J lost 0 bases, with 11 bases between them. The CDR3 here is CASSSSGTSTDTQYF. CDR3 DNA: TGTGCCAGCAGCTCTTCCGGGACTAGCACAGATACGCAGTATTTT.

V and J are TRBV7-9 and TRBJ2-2, with TRBD1 matching over 7 bases. The germline V gene has CDR1 SEHNR and CDR2 FQNEAQ (reference sequence). V shed 3 bases and J 2 bases; nucleotides not matched to a gene: 9. The CDR3 length is 17 residues. The CDR3 region is CASSLGGQALNTGELFF. CDR3 DNA: TGTGCCAGCAGCTTGGGTGGACAGGCTCTTAACACCGGGGAGCTGTTTTTT. The variable domain in full, completed from reference TRBV7-9 and TRBJ2-2, reads DTGVSQNPRHKITKRGQNVTFRCDPISEHNRLYWYRQTLGQGPEFLTYFQNEAQLEKSRLLSDRFSAERPKGSFSTLEIQRTEQGDSAMYLCASSLGGQALNTGELFFGEGSRLTVL.

The chain is built from TRBV7-9 and TRBJ1-2; TRBD1 might be the D (5 bases). Germline-derived CDR1 and CDR2 are SEHNR and FQNEAQ (reference sequence). The CDR3 loop spans 18 amino acids. Trimming stripped 5 bases from V and 4 bases from J, with 26 bases between. CDR3 nucleotide sequence: TGTGCCAGCAGCCTGGGGAAGACCGAATTTACGGACACCTATGGCTACACCTTC. It specifies CASSLGKTEFTDTYGYTF.

Here the CDR3 reads CASSLDRYSPPQHF. CDR3 DNA sequence: TGTGCCAGCAGCCTCGACAGGTACTCCCCGCCCCAGCATTTT. The chain couples TRBV5-6 to TRBJ1-5, with a possible D match to TRBD1 (6 bases). The CDR3 is 14 residues long. Trimming cost V 4 bases and J 9 bases, with 17 bases left between them. CDR1 is SGHDT, CDR2 YYEEEE, per germline.

The J gene is TRBJ2-7, the V gene TRBV5-4, with 12 nucleotides matching TRBD2. Trimming at V came to 5 bases and at J to 2 bases, leaving 2 bases not matched to a gene. Germline V lookup: CDR1 SGHNT, CDR2 YYREEE (reference sequence). CDR3 length: 14 residues. CDR3 region: CASSSSGRAYEQYF. In nucleotides, the CDR3 is TGTGCCAGCAGTTCTAGCGGGAGGGCCTACGAGCAGTACTTC.

J is TRBJ2-1 and V is TRBV5-1; 10 nucleotides line up with TRBD2. The V gene's germline CDR1 is SGHRS and CDR2 YFSETQ. This CDR3 contains 16 residues. J lost 3 bases, V lost 7 bases, and 10 bases had no gene match. CDR3 DNA: TGCGCCAGCGGGGACTTTCGGACTAGCGGCTACAATGAGCAGTTCTTC. Translation: CASGDFRTSGYNEQFF.

This rearrangement joins TRBV5-4 to TRBJ2-7, with TRBD2 matching 8 bases. This CDR3 is 16 amino acids long. V lost 4 bases, J lost 0 bases, and 9 bases stayed unmatched. The germline gives CDR1 SGHNT, CDR2 YYREEE (reference sequence). In nucleotides, the CDR3 is TGTGCCAGCAGCCGTGATAGCGGGGCTAGCTCCTACGAGCAGTACTTC. Protein: CASSRDSGASSYEQYF.

This chain joins TRBV6-5 and TRBJ2-1, with 14 bases identical to TRBD2. Trimming took 6 bases from V and 8 from J; bases not matched to a gene: 6. In germline, CDR1 is MNHEY, CDR2 SVGAGI. There are 15 residues in the CDR3. CDR3 sequence: CASSLGLAGVHEQFF. In DNA form, the CDR3 reads TGTGCCAGCAGCCTGGGACTAGCGGGAGTCCATGAGCAGTTCTTC.

The chain carries TRBV10-3 and TRBJ2-3; 10 nucleotides agree with TRBD1. Germline loops: CDR1 ENHRY, CDR2 SYGVKD. The CDR3 consists of 16 residues. V lost 4 bases, J lost 7 bases, and 11 bases stayed unmatched. The CDR3 bases are TGTGCCATCAGTGGTAAAGGGACAGGGGAGGGAAATACGCAGTATTTT. This encodes CAISGKGTGEGNTQYF.

This clone was seen just once. This chain joins TRBV2 and TRBJ2-2; TRBD1 aligns across 8 bases. After removal of 8 bases from V and 6 bases from J, the junction contained 8 bases not matched to a gene. The CDR3 length is 14 residues. CDR1 is SNHLY and CDR2 is FYNNEI in the germline V gene. For the CDR3, the DNA is TGTGCCAGCCTTTCGAGACAGGGGTCCGGGGAGCTGTTTTTT. Translated, it gives CASLSRQGSGELFF.

The chain recombines TRBV14 with TRBJ1-3; D gene ambiguous. V dropped 1 base and J dropped 0 bases, with 19 bases sitting between them. The germline V gene encodes CDR1 SGHDN and CDR2 FVKESK. This CDR3 spans 19 amino acids. CDR3 DNA sequence: TGTGCCAGCAGCCAAGTGAGGTGGGAGGATTACTTCTCTGGAAACACCATATATTTT. Its translation is CASSQVRWEDYFSGNTIYF.

V and J are TRBV5-1 and TRBJ2-7, with TRBD2 identical over 13 bases. The germline gives CDR1 SGHRS, CDR2 YFSETQ. V lost 4 bases and J lost 3; bases outside the gene matches: 4. The CDR3 sequence is 15 residues long. CDR3 residues: CASSPGLAGIYEQYF. As DNA, the CDR3 is TGCGCCAGCAGCCCGGGACTAGCGGGAATCTACGAGCAGTACTTC.

This chain joins TRBV19 and TRBJ2-1; D perhaps matches TRBD1 (5 bases). CDR1 is LNHDA and CDR2 is SQIVND in the germline V gene (reference sequence). The CDR3 runs 15 residues. V was clipped by 2 bases and J by 2 bases, with 10 bases between them. DNA of the CDR3: TGTGCCAGTAGTATATGGTCAGGGCCCTACAATGAGCAGTTCTTC. It codes for CASSIWSGPYNEQFF.

The genes are TRBV24-1 and TRBJ2-1; TRBD2 aligns across 7 bases. CDR1 is KGHDR and CDR2 is SFDVKD in the germline V gene. The CDR3 runs 14 residues. V gave up 1 base and J gave up 5 bases; unmatched junction bases: 1. Here the CDR3 DNA reads TGTGCCACCAGTGATTTTGCGGGAGACAATGAGCAGTTCTTC. Amino acids: CATSDFAGDNEQFF.

The chain couples TRBV5-4 to TRBJ2-1, with 8 positions matching TRBD2. This CDR3 has 15 amino acids. Trimming removed 9 bases from V and 2 bases from J; junction bases left unmatched: 10. Germline CDR1 and CDR2: SGHNT and YYREEE (reference sequence). The CDR3 is CATWQREKPYNEQFF. In DNA form, the CDR3 reads TGTGCCACCTGGCAGCGGGAGAAACCCTACAATGAGCAGTTCTTC.

The V and J genes are TRBV18 and TRBJ1-2, with D possibly TRBD1 on 5 matching bases. The CDR3 length is 14 residues. V dropped 3 bases and J dropped 5 bases, with 13 bases sitting between them. Germline V gives CDR1 KGHSH, CDR2 LQKENI. The CDR3 coding sequence is TGTGCCAGCTCACCCGATAGGGGTCGGTATGGCTACACCTTC. This translates into CASSPDRGRYGYTF. The full variable domain, rest sourced from reference TRBV18 and TRBJ1-2, is NAGVMQNPRHLVRRRGQEARLRCSPMKGHSHVYWYRQLPEEGLKFMVYLQKENIIDESGMPKERFSAEFPKEGPSILRIQQVVRGDSAAYFCASSPDRGRYGYTFGSGTRLTVV.

This chain joins TRBV27 and TRBJ2-1; 10 bases agree with TRBD1. The CDR3 spans 16 residues. V lost 2 bases and J lost 3; bases outside the gene matches: 4. From germline, CDR1 is MNHEY and CDR2 SMNVEV (reference sequence). CDR3 coding DNA: TGTGCCAGCAGTTTAGAGGGACAGGGGTACTACAATGAGCAGTTCTTC. It yields the protein CASSLEGQGYYNEQFF.

This clone was seen just once. This chain joins TRBV5-1 and TRBJ1-6; no definite D call. V dropped 7 bases and J dropped 0 bases, with 11 bases sitting between them. Looked up from germline, CDR1 is SGHRS and CDR2 is YFSETQ. This CDR3 contains 15 residues. The CDR3 loop is CASAQEPSYNSPLHF. Written as DNA, the CDR3 is TGCGCCAGCGCCCAGGAACCCTCCTATAATTCACCCCTCCACTTT.

This chain links TRBV30 with TRBJ1-1, with 10 bases fitting TRBD1. The CDR3 is 13 amino acids. J was trimmed by 4 bases and V by 1 base; bases with no gene match: 0. CDR1 GTSNPN and CDR2 SVGIG come from the germline V gene (reference sequence). The CDR3 DNA sequence: TGTGCCTGGAGTGGACAGGGGGCCACTGAAGCTTTCTTT. As protein: CAWSGQGATEAFF.

This rearrangement joins TRBV2 to TRBJ2-4; the D gene is possibly TRBD1 (6 bases). Germline loops: CDR1 SNHLY, CDR2 FYNNEI. This CDR3 is 16 amino acids long. Trimming removed 5 bases from V and 0 bases from J, with 14 bases in between. The CDR3 region has the DNA TGTGCCAGCAGTCCCCTGGACAGTTTAGCCAAAAACATTCAGTACTTC. Translated: CASSPLDSLAKNIQYF.

The chain is built from TRBV18 and TRBJ1-2, with 7 bases matching TRBD1. CDR3 length: 14 amino acids. J gave up 1 base and V 3 bases, and 2 bases lay outside the gene matches. Looked up from germline, CDR1 is KGHSH and CDR2 is LQKENI. CDR3 loop: CASSPTGVNYGYTF. In DNA form, the CDR3 reads TGTGCCAGCTCACCTACAGGGGTTAACTATGGCTACACCTTC.